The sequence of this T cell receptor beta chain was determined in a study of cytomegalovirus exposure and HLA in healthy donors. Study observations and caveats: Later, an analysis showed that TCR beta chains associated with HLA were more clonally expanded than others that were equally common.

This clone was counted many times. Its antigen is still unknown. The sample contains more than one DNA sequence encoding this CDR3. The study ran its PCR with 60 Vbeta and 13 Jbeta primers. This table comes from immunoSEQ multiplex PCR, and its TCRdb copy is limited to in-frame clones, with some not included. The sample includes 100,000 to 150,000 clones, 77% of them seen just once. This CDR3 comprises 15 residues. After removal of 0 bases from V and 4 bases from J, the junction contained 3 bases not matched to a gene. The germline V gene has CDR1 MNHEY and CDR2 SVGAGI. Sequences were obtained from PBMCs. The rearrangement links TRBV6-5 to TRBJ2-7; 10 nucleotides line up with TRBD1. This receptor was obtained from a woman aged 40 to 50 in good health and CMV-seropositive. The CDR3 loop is CASSYSDRGPYEQYF. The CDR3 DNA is TGTGCCAGCAGTTACTCTGACAGGGGGCCGTACGAGCAGTACTTC.